The TCR beta chain described here comes from a study of T cells after yellow fever vaccination. Findings of the study overall: A limited proportion of clonotypes was detected within both the CD4 and CD8 compartments. Booster samples showed a return of most primary-vaccination clones (around 96% CD4, approximately 85% CD8). Abundant contaminating clonotypes from the bulk population could appear in FACS-sorted repertoires.

J was trimmed by 3 bases and V by 4 bases; bases with no gene match: 6. This CDR3 contains 15 residues. Germline V gene lookup returns CDR1 SGHTA and CDR2 FQGNSA. To note about this clonotype: Antigen: not known.

The study made its TCR cDNA through 5'RACE template switching. That step introduced a universal primer site along with UMIs. TCRdb analysed the 5' RACE reads with MiXCR anew, one entry per CDR3 protein. The repertoire holds 250,000 to 400,000 distinct CDR3 sequences, with over 4% as singletons. Sample: PBMCs, taken 5 days after the yellow fever booster vaccination. The chain links TRBV7-2 to TRBJ2-7; 10 positions agree with TRBD2. This receptor was obtained from a man aged 18-30 years who received the YFV17D yellow fever vaccine. Here the CDR3 reads CASSSPSGGDYEQYF. The CDR3 nucleotides are TGTGCCAGCAGCTCCCCTAGCGGGGGAGACTACGAGCAGTACTTC.